The 27 T cell receptor beta chains reported below all come from one sample, sequenced in a study of shared clonotypes between healthy human individuals. CD45RO negativity and positive selection for CCR7 defined naive CD8 cells, a population that excluded terminally differentiated effector memory CD45RA+ cells. Assay: immunoSEQ multiplex PCR; the TCRdb copy retains only in-frame clones and omits some. Among hundreds of thousands of clones listed, approximately 92% were seen once. The sample taken for sequencing was naive CD8+ T cells sorted from blood. The source of these receptors is a man aged 30 to 39 in good health.

J is TRBJ1-2 and V is TRBV19; D ambiguous. V dropped 11 bases and J dropped 4 bases, with 11 bases sitting between them. The germline gives CDR1 LNHDA, CDR2 SQIVND (reference sequence). This CDR3 spans 11 amino acids. The CDR3: CASREVYGYTF. As DNA, the CDR3 is TGTGCCTCCAGAGAGGTCTATGGCTACACCTTC.

The chain joins TRBV7-9 to TRBJ2-7, with TRBD2 matching 7 bases. CDR1 and CDR2 (germline): SEHNR, FQNEAQ (reference sequence). V dropped 5 bases and J dropped 7; count of bases not matched to a gene: 11. This CDR3 is 14 amino acids long. DNA of the CDR3: TGTGCCAGCAGCCAGGTGAGCGGGGCCCGGGAGCAGTACTTC. Protein: CASSQVSGAREQYF.

CDR3 in amino acids: CASRDREGTSNQPQHF. CDR3 bases: TGTGCCAGTAGAGATAGAGAGGGTACTAGCAATCAGCCCCAGCATTTT. The rearrangement links TRBV19 to TRBJ1-5, with D unresolved. With 6 bases removed from V and 0 bases from J, the gap between germline ends came to 15 bases. This CDR3 contains 16 residues. Germline-derived CDR1 and CDR2 are LNHDA and SQIVND (reference sequence).

V is TRBV30 and J is TRBJ2-3; TRBD2 agrees at 9 bases. Germline assignment: CDR1 GTSNPN and CDR2 SVGIG (reference sequence). The CDR3 spans 15 residues. V was clipped by 2 bases and J by 6 bases; unmatched bases: 9. As DNA, the CDR3 is TGTGCCTGGAGTATTCTAGCGGGAAAAGGGGATACGCAGTATTTT. Amino acid sequence: CAWSILAGKGDTQYF.

This clone was seen once. This chain joins TRBV7-2 and TRBJ2-7, with no clear D. Trimming stripped 2 bases from V and 2 bases from J, with 4 bases between. From germline, CDR1 is SGHTA and CDR2 FQGNSA. The length of the CDR3 is 12 residues. The CDR3 DNA is TGTGCCAGCAGCTTACTAACCTACGAGCAGTACTTC. This encodes CASSLLTYEQYF.

This chain uses TRBV29-1 with TRBJ2-6; 7 bases fit TRBD1. CDR1 is SQVTM, CDR2 ANQGSEA, per germline. CDR3 length: 15 amino acids. V was clipped by 5 bases and J by 1 base; unmatched bases: 5. CDR3 amino acids: CSVHGTESGANVLTF. As DNA, the CDR3 is TGCAGCGTTCACGGGACAGAATCTGGGGCCAACGTCCTGACTTTC. The full variable domain, its missing parts supplied by reference TRBV29-1 and TRBJ2-6, is SAVISQKPSRDICQRGTSLTIQCQVDSQVTMMFWYRQQPGQSLTLIATANQGSEATYESGFVIDKFPISRPNLTFSTLTVSNMSPEDSSIYLCSVHGTESGANVLTFGAGSRLTVL.

This rearrangement joins TRBV9 to TRBJ1-2, with TRBD1 matching 8 bases. The CDR3 contains 14 residues. Germline V lookup: CDR1 SGDLS, CDR2 YYNGEE. V shed 3 bases, J shed 5 bases, and the junction held 6 bases outside the gene matches. Written as DNA, the CDR3 is TGTGCCAGCAGCGGGGACAGGATGAATTATGGCTACACCTTC. Its protein product is CASSGDRMNYGYTF.

This clone was picked up one time. The J gene is TRBJ2-1, the V gene TRBV5-1; no reliable D call. The length of the CDR3 is 12 residues. V lost 0 bases to trimming and J lost 6 bases, with 4 bases between them. The germline V gene has CDR1 SGHRS and CDR2 YFSETQ. The DNA for the CDR3 is TGCGCCAGCAGCTTGGATATCAATGAGCAGTTCTTC. Translating gives CASSLDINEQFF.

This clone was counted a single time. In the same sample, other DNA sequences code for this CDR3. This chain links TRBV7-9 with TRBJ1-5; 7 nucleotides line up with TRBD1. The germline V gene encodes CDR1 SEHNR and CDR2 FQNEAQ (reference sequence). Trimming at V came to 9 bases and at J to 6 bases, leaving 5 bases not matched to a gene. This CDR3 has 12 amino acids. CDR3: CASRQGGQPQHF. The CDR3 DNA is TGTGCCAGTAGACAGGGCGGTCAGCCCCAGCATTTT.

This chain joins TRBV11-2 and TRBJ1-4; 8 bases agree with TRBD1. Looked up from germline, CDR1 is SGHAT and CDR2 is FQNNGV. There are 15 residues in the CDR3. Trimming cost V 1 base and J 8 bases; bases outside gene matches: 6. The CDR3 DNA is TGTGCCAGCAGCTTAGGCAGGGGGCGAGCGGAAAAACTGTTTTTT. This codes for CASSLGRGRAEKLFF.

In DNA, the CDR3 is TGCAGCGTTGTAGAACGTGAACGCTACGAGCAGTACTTC. It specifies CSVVERERYEQYF. The chain combines TRBV29-1 with TRBJ2-7; D is unclear. V gave up 4 bases and J gave up 3 bases, with 13 bases separating them. CDR3 size: 13 residues. Germline V gives CDR1 SQVTM, CDR2 ANQGSEA.

The V gene is TRBV27, the J gene TRBJ1-4; 10 nucleotides match TRBD1. CDR3 size: 16 residues. Germline values: CDR1 MNHEY, CDR2 SMNVEV (reference sequence). J was trimmed by 8 bases and V by 6 bases; bases with no gene match: 12. CDR3 protein: CASSYLFGTGEEKLFF. The CDR3, as DNA: TGTGCCAGCAGCTACCTCTTCGGGACAGGGGAGGAAAAACTGTTTTTT.

CDR3 sequence: CASSPSSGSTDTQYF. DNA for the CDR3: TGTGCCAGCAGCCCTTCTAGCGGAAGCACAGATACGCAGTATTTT. J is TRBJ2-3 and V is TRBV7-9, with 7 bases matching TRBD2. The germline V gene has CDR1 SEHNR and CDR2 FQNEAQ (reference sequence). J gave up 0 bases and V 5 bases, and 5 bases lay outside the gene matches. The CDR3 is 15 residues long. The full variable domain, rest sourced from reference TRBV7-9 and TRBJ2-3, is DTGVSQNPRHKITKRGQNVTFRCDPISEHNRLYWYRQTLGQGPEFLTYFQNEAQLEKSRLLSDRFSAERPKGSFSTLEIQRTEQGDSAMYLCASSPSSGSTDTQYFGPGTRLTVL.

In its sample, this clone was seen once. The V and J genes are TRBV11-2 and TRBJ1-1, with 10 bases fitting TRBD1. Germline CDR1 reads SGHAT; CDR2 reads FQNNGV. This CDR3 has 16 amino acids. The junction had 3 bases not matched to a gene; V was cut back by 2 bases and J by 0 bases. The CDR3 nucleotides read TGTGCCAGCAGCTTATTGGGACAGGGGTTGAACACTGAAGCTTTCTTT. Its translation is CASSLLGQGLNTEAFF.

The genes are TRBV5-1 and TRBJ2-2; 9 bases fit TRBD1. Germline loops: CDR1 SGHRS, CDR2 YFSETQ. This CDR3 is built from 15 residues. Trimming at V came to 3 bases and at J to 5 bases, leaving 5 bases not matched to a gene. The CDR3 sequence is CASSWGQGGTGELFF. DNA for the CDR3: TGCGCCAGCAGCTGGGGACAGGGCGGGACCGGGGAGCTGTTTTTT.

The V and J genes are TRBV7-2 and TRBJ2-2; the D is unclear. The CDR3 is 13 residues long. The germline gives CDR1 SGHTA, CDR2 FQGNSA. Deletions cut 1 base from V and 4 bases from J, with 4 bases between. The DNA of the CDR3 is TGTGCCAGCAGCTTAGACGGCACCGGGGAGCTGTTTTTT. This translates into CASSLDGTGELFF.

The V call is TRBV9, the J call TRBJ2-7, with D perhaps TRBD2 (6 bases). This CDR3 comprises 14 residues. V was clipped by 0 bases and J by 0 bases, with 7 bases between them. Per the germline V gene, CDR1 is SGDLS and CDR2 is YYNGEE. The CDR3 reads CASSVGEVSYEQYF. The CDR3 region has the DNA TGTGCCAGCAGCGTAGGGGAGGTCTCCTACGAGCAGTACTTC.

The J gene is TRBJ2-1, the V gene TRBV15, with 11 bases lining up with TRBD2. This CDR3 has 18 residues. Germline assignment: CDR1 LNHNV and CDR2 YYDKDF (reference sequence). J lost 6 bases, V lost 2 bases, and 12 bases had no gene match. CDR3 amino acids: CATSRYTQLAGAVNEQFF. As DNA, the CDR3 is TGTGCCACCAGCAGATACACCCAACTAGCGGGAGCTGTCAATGAGCAGTTCTTC.

The chain carries TRBV19 and TRBJ1-2; 10 positions agree with TRBD1. V dropped 5 bases and J dropped 3; count of bases not matched to a gene: 15. Germline values: CDR1 LNHDA, CDR2 SQIVND (reference sequence). The CDR3 runs to 18 residues. CDR3 sequence: CASSQKPGQGSFDYGYTF. CDR3 nucleotide sequence: TGTGCCAGTAGTCAAAAACCGGGACAGGGGTCTTTCGACTATGGCTACACCTTC.

The V and J genes are TRBV7-9 and TRBJ1-4, with a tentative D call TRBD1 (6 bases). There are 12 residues in the CDR3. CDR1 is SEHNR, CDR2 FQNEAQ, per germline (reference sequence). V lost 5 bases and J 5 bases, leaving 6 bases between the germline ends. The CDR3 protein is CASSGQNEKLFF. In DNA form, the CDR3 reads TGTGCCAGCAGCGGACAGAATGAAAAACTGTTTTTT.

The V call is TRBV10-2, the J call TRBJ2-7; a weak D match, TRBD1 (5 bases). Trimming took 1 base from V and 3 from J, leaving 10 bases between them. The CDR3 runs 14 residues. Germline CDR1 is WSHSY and CDR2 is SAAADI. CDR3 sequence (DNA): TGCGCCAGCAGTGAGTTAGGGGTTGACTACGAGCAGTACTTC. Translating gives CASSELGVDYEQYF.

J is TRBJ1-1 and V is TRBV5-1; no reliable D call. Trimming took 4 bases from V and 1 from J, leaving 8 bases between them. CDR1 and CDR2 (germline): SGHRS, YFSETQ. The CDR3 has 13 residues. The DNA for the CDR3 is TGCGCCAGCAGCCTATACAGGAACACTGAAGCTTTCTTT. Protein sequence: CASSLYRNTEAFF. The full variable domain, rest sourced from reference TRBV5-1 and TRBJ1-1, is KAGVTQTPRYLIKTRGQQVTLSCSPISGHRSVSWYQQTPGQGLQFLFEYFSETQRNKGNFPGRFSGRQFSNSRSEMNVSTLELGDSALYLCASSLYRNTEAFFGQGTRLTVV.

The genes are TRBV13 and TRBJ1-2; no reliable D call. Germline CDR1 is PRHDT and CDR2 is FYEKMQ (reference sequence). CDR3 size: 14 residues. V lost 6 bases and J lost 7, with 18 bases in between. CDR3 sequence reads: CASSSRGVAIGYTF. CDR3 coding DNA: TGTGCCAGCAGTAGCCGGGGTGTAGCCATTGGCTACACCTTC. The variable domain in full, completed from reference TRBV13 and TRBJ1-2, reads AAGVIQSPRHLIKEKRETATLKCYPIPRHDTVYWYQQGPGQDPQFLISFYEKMQSDKGSIPDRFSAQQFSDYHSELNMSSLELGDSALYFCASSSRGVAIGYTFGSGTRLTVV.

This chain links TRBV28 with TRBJ2-7; D remains unclear. The germline gives CDR1 MDHEN, CDR2 SYDVKM. The germline V and J ends were trimmed by 6 bases and 7 bases, with 10 bases remaining between them. The CDR3 is made up of 11 amino acids. CDR3 in amino acids: CASSLSKEQYF. The CDR3 DNA is TGTGCCAGCAGCCTTAGTAAAGAGCAGTACTTC.

The chain joins TRBV19 to TRBJ2-3; possibly TRBD1 or TRBD2 for D (5 bases each). This CDR3 has 16 residues. Germline V gene data show CDR1 as LNHDA and CDR2 as SQIVND (reference sequence). The ends were cut back, 0 bases at V and 2 bases at J, with 12 bases in the middle. The CDR3 sequence is CASSIDPGQATDTQYF. The CDR3 DNA sequence: TGTGCCAGTAGTATAGATCCGGGGCAGGCCACAGATACGCAGTATTTT.

The CDR3 DNA reads as TGTGCCAGCAGCTTAGTCGGGGCCCAAGAGACCCAGTACTTC. Protein product: CASSLVGAQETQYF. The chain joins TRBV7-9 to TRBJ2-5; possibly TRBD1 or TRBD2 for D (5 bases each). The V gene lost 1 base and the J gene lost 1 base, with 7 bases spanning the gap. This CDR3 spans 14 amino acids. CDR1 and CDR2 from the germline V gene are SEHNR and FQNEAQ (reference sequence).

The chain links TRBV5-5 to TRBJ1-1, with D possibly being TRBD1 (6 bases). Deletions cut 0 bases from V and 4 bases from J, with 10 bases between. The CDR3 contains 14 residues. CDR1 SGHKS and CDR2 YYEKEE come from the germline V gene (reference sequence). The CDR3 sequence: CASSLVGAGTEAFF. The CDR3, as DNA: TGTGCCAGCAGCTTGGTGGGGGCTGGCACTGAAGCTTTCTTT.